A single T cell receptor (beta chain) is shown here with its context. As yet, its antigen is unknown. The data originate from a study of T cell responses to AZD1222 COVID-19 vaccine. Findings and caveats of the study: Unmutated variant regions are reportedly the target of nearly half of TCRs that are spike-specific. It should be noted that donors were predominantly white British and more often female, and clonal diversity was possibly underestimated. Repertoires were obtained solely post-peak T cell response.

Germline V gene data show CDR1 as SGHTA and CDR2 as FQGTGA. This CDR3 is 17 amino acids long. V trimming: 4 bases; J trimming: 5 bases; junction bases outside the gene matches: 12. Clones were read by immunoSEQ multiplex PCR, and TCRdb kept only the in-frame ones, dropping some. The sample yields about 83,000 clones, approximately 87% seen once. This receptor was identified in an adult in good health. Here the sequenced sample was peripheral blood, taken on day 0 of MenACWY control vaccination. The chain uses TRBV7-3 and TRBJ1-1; 11 bases align to TRBD1. This chain's CDR3 is CASSSKVRDRGKTEAFF. The DNA for the CDR3 is TGTGCCAGCAGCTCCAAAGTCCGGGACAGGGGGAAAACTGAAGCTTTCTTT.